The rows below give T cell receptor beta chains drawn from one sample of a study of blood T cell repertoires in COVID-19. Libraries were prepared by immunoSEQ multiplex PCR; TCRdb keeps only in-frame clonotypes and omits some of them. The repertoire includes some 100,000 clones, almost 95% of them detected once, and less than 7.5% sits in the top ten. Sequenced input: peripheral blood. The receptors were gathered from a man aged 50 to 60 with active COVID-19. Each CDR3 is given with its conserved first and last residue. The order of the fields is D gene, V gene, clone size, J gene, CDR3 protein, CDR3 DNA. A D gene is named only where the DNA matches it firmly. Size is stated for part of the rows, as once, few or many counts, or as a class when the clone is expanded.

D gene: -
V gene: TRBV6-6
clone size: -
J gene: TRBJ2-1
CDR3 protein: CASSYFRNEQFF
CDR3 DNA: TGTGCCAGCAGTTATTTCCGTAATGAGCAGTTCTTC

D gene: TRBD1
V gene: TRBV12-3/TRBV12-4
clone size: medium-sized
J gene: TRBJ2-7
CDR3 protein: CASSPTTGGGMYF
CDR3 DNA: TGTGCCAGCAGCCCGACGACAGGGGGTGGGATGTACTTC

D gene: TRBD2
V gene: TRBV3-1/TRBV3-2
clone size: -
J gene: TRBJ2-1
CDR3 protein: CASSTLAGGGEQFF
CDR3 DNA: TGTGCCAGCAGCACCCTAGCGGGAGGGGGGGAGCAGTTCTTC

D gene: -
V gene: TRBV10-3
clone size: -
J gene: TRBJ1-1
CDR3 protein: CAISESRGGIRNTEAFF
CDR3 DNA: TGTGCCATCAGTGAGTCGAGGGGGGGGATTAGGAACACTGAAGCTTTCTTT

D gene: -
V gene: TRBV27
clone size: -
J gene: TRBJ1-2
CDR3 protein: CASSSTFGVDGYTF
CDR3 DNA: TGTGCCAGCAGCTCGACCTTCGGAGTAGATGGCTACACCTTC

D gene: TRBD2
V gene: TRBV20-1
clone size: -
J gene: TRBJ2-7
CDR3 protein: CSASGTSGGAYEQYF
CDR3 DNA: TGCAGTGCCAGTGGGACTAGCGGTGGGGCCTACGAGCAGTACTTC

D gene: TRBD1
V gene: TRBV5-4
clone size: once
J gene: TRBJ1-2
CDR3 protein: CASSGRTGAGYTF
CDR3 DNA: TGTGCCAGCAGCGGGAGGACAGGGGCTGGCTACACCTTC

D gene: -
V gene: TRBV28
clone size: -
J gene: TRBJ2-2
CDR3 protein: CASSLLGRAGTGELFF
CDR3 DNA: TGTGCCAGCAGTCTCTTAGGGCGGGCAGGTACCGGGGAGCTGTTTTTT

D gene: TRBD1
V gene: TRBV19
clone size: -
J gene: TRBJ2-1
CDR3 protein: CASSRTGSALNEQFF
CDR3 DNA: TGTGCCAGTAGTCGGACAGGGTCGGCCCTCAATGAGCAGTTCTTC

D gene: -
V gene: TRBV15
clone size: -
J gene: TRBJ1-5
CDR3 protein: CATSRQGSNQPQHF
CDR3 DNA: TGTGCCACCAGCAGGCAGGGTTCCAATCAGCCCCAGCATTTT

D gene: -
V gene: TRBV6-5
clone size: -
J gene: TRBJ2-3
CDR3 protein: CASRLREHGTQYF
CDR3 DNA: TGTGCCAGCAGGTTACGGGAACACGGTACGCAGTATTTT

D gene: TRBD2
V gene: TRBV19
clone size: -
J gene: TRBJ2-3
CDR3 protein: CASSSPGTSGSSSGNTQYF
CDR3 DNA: TGTGCCAGTAGTAGTCCAGGGACTAGCGGGAGTTCATCGGGGAATACGCAGTATTTT

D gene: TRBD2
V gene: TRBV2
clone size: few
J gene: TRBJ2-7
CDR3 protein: CASSARERSGTYEQYF
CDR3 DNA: TGTGCCAGCAGTGCCAGGGAGCGGAGCGGGACCTACGAGCAGTACTTC

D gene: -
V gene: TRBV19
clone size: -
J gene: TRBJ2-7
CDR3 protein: CASSPTLDGGEQYF
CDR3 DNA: TGTGCCAGTAGTCCGACTCTAGACGGCGGCGAGCAGTACTTC

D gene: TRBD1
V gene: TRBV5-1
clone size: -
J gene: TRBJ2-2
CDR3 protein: CASRTGGDGELFF
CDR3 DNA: TGCGCCAGCAGGACAGGGGGCGACGGGGAGCTGTTTTTT

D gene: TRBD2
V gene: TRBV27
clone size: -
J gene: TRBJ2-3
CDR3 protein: CASRGGLATDTQYF
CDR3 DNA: TGTGCCAGCAGAGGGGGACTAGCTACAGATACGCAGTATTTT

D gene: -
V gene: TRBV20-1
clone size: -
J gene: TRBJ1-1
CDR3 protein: CRGSGNTEAFF
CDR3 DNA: TGCAGGGGTTCAGGGAACACTGAAGCTTTCTTT

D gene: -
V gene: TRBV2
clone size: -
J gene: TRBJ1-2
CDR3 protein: CASSEGWARYGYTF
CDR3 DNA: TGTGCCAGCAGTGAAGGCTGGGCCCGCTATGGCTACACCTTC

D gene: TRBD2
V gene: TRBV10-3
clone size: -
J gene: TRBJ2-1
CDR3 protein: CAISESFRTSGSNEQFF
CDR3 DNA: TGTGCCATCAGTGAGTCGTTCCGGACTAGCGGGAGCAATGAGCAGTTCTTC

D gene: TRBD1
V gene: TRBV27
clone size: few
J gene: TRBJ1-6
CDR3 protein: CASSSGGQGNSPLHF
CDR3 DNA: TGTGCCAGCAGTTCAGGGGGACAGGGTAATTCACCCCTCCACTTT

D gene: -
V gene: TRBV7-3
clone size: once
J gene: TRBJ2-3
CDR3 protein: CASSLRGSTDTQYF
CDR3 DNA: TGTGCCAGCAGCTTAAGAGGCAGCACAGATACGCAGTATTTT

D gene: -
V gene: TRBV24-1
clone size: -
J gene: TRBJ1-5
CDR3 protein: CATSDAAEGPQHF
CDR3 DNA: TGTGCCACCAGTGATGCGGCGGAGGGGCCCCAGCATTTT

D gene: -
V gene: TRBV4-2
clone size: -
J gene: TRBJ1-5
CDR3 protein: CASSQDGGNLGPQHF
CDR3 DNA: TGTGCCAGCAGCCAAGATGGGGGCAATTTGGGGCCCCAGCATTTT

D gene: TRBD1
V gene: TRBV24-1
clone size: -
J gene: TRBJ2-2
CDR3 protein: CATSTAGGNTGELFF
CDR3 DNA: TGTGCCACCAGTACGGCAGGGGGTAACACCGGGGAGCTGTTTTTT

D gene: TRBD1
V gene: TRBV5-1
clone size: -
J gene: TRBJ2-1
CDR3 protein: CASSLGTGNEQFF
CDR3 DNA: TGCGCCAGCAGCTTGGGGACAGGGAATGAGCAGTTCTTC

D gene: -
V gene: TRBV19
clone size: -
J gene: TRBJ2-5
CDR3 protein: CASSVGTLQETQYF
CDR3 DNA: TGTGCCAGTAGTGTAGGGACTCTCCAAGAGACCCAGTACTTC

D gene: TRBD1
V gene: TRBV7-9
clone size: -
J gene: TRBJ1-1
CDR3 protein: CASSRQRQGAITEAFF
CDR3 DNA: TGTGCCAGCAGCCGACAGAGACAGGGGGCGATAACTGAAGCTTTCTTT

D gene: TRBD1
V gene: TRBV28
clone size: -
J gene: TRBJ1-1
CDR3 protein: CASNLPDRGHTEAFF
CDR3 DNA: TGTGCCAGCAATCTGCCGGACAGGGGCCACACTGAAGCTTTCTTT

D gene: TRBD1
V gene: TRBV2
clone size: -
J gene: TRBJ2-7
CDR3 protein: CASRDRDSSYEQYF
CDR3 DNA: TGTGCCAGCAGAGATAGGGACAGCTCCTACGAGCAGTACTTC

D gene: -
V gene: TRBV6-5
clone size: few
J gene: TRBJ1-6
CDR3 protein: CASRQDSSYNSPLHF
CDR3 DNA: TGTGCCAGCAGACAAGACAGCAGCTATAATTCACCCCTCCACTTT

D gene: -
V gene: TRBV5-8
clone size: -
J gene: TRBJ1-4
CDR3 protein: CASSTEGIANEKLFF
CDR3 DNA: TGTGCCAGCAGCACGGAGGGGATAGCTAATGAAAAACTGTTTTTT

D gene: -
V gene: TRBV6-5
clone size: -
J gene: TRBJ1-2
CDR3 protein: CASSYGGLHGYTF
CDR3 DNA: TGTGCCAGCAGTTACGGGGGGTTACATGGCTACACCTTC

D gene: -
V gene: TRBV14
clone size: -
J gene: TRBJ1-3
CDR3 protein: CASSQDRKNTIYF
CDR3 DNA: TGTGCCAGCAGCCAAGATAGAAAAAACACCATATATTTT

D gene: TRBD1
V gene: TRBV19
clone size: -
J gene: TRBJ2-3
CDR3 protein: CASSRDREDTQYF
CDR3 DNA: TGTGCCAGTAGCCGGGACAGGGAAGATACGCAGTATTTT

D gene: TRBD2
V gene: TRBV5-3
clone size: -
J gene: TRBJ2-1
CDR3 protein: CARSLVWVPSGSCAHEQFF
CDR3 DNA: TGTGCCAGAAGCCTTGTCTGGGTCCCTAGCGGGAGTTGTGCCCATGAGCAGTTCTTC

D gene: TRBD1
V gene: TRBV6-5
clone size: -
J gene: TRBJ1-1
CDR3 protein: CASSYGAPGGGTEAFF
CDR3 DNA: TGTGCCAGCAGTTACGGGGCTCCAGGGGGCGGCACTGAAGCTTTCTTT

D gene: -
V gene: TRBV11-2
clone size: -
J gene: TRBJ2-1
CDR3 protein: CASGRTTSYNEQFF
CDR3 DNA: TGTGCCAGCGGCCGGACTACCTCCTACAATGAGCAGTTCTTC

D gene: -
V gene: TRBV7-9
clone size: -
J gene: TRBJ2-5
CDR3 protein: CASSSDSDRVPQYF
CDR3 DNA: TGTGCCAGCAGTTCGGACAGCGACCGAGTGCCCCAGTACTTC